This T cell receptor (beta chain) was recorded in a study of spatial heterogeneity in lung cancer. Study background: Raw reads contained each unique TCR and UMI combination more than ten times on average. Overall study results and limits: At resection, ubiquitous expanded tumor TCRs appeared in blood more than at follow-up.

One entry per CDR3 protein results from TCRdb running MiXCR on the 5' RACE reads. This table holds 20,000 or so distinct CDR3 sequences, about 3% found once. At least ten counts were recorded for this clonotype. Its antigen is undetermined. The time point denotes: sample taken at primary tumor resection. Sequencing of whole RNA from tumor, nontumor lung or frozen PBMC involved no sorting. The CDR3 loop spans 14 amino acids. The germline CDR1 and CDR2 sequences are SGHDN and FVKESK. Trimming took off 1 base at V and 3 bases at J, with 9 bases between the two ends. The chain joins TRBV14 to TRBJ1-1; unclear D gene. Sequences were derived from PBMCs, sampled at surgery. The receptor comes from a female donor with early-stage non-small cell lung cancer. CDR3 protein: CASSQVLHDTEAFF. CDR3 coding DNA: TGTGCCAGCAGCCAAGTCCTCCACGACACTGAAGCTTTCTTT.